This TCR beta chain was retrieved from a study of graft-versus-host responses after intestinal transplantation (dated by TCRdb to the early 2020s). About the full investigation: Recipients received multivisceral, liver-intestinal, or isolated intestinal transplants. Rather than going through the commercial service, samples from three later patients were sequenced in-house on an Illumina MiSeq and processed with MiXCR. A cohort of about two dozen intestinal transplant recipients, including one retransplant, was enrolled, and a few patients lacking pretransplant specimens were excluded. All recipients received anti-thymocyte globulin induction followed by maintenance tacrolimus and steroids for two to four years. A peak of at least 4% donor T cells among recipient peripheral blood mononuclear cells was the definition used for donor T cell macrochimerism. To identify alloreactive clones, pre-transplant mixed lymphocyte reaction products were sequenced and then compared with unstimulated pre-transplant donor and recipient T cells. After intestinal transplantation, graft-versus-host and host-versus-graft alloreactive T cell clones in the graft, circulation and bone marrow were tracked using bulk TCR-beta CDR3 sequencing. Results and caveats for the whole study, not just this receptor: Conclusions were limited by the relatively low number and heterogeneity of intestinal transplant patients. GvH clones turned up in recipient bone marrow, with some appearing earlier in ileal mucosa or blood, a pattern consistent with an intestinal mucosal origin. Early after transplant, peak levels of circulating GvH clones were associated with declines in HvG clones. High GvH to HvG T cell clonal ratios were observed in the allografts of patients with donor T cell macrochimerism.

From its cysteine to its phenylalanine, the CDR3 spans 15 amino acids. The only DNA kept is the CDR3, 45 bases in frame from the first base. CDR1 and CDR2, looked up from the germline V gene, are SGHAT and FQNNGV. Trimming takes 5 bases off V and 2 bases off J; junction bases not matched to a gene: 2. After transplant, bone marrow was aspirated from the posterior iliac crest or from another site selected by the physician. Concerning this clone itself: The antigen it binds to is not known. Per-nucleotide qualities are absent, and no much larger clonotype sits a single base away.

Library preparation used the immunoSEQ multiplex PCR assay. High-throughput TCR-beta CDR3 sequencing of genomic DNA from most patients was performed by Adaptive Biotechnologies. As for how the authors treated the data: TCR sequencing data were retrieved from Adaptive's ImmunoSEQ software for 15 to 20 patients, whereas three other patients were processed with MiXCR and VDJtools. CDR3 nucleotide sequences shared between donor and recipient were removed because their origin could not be assigned. To be classed as alloreactive, a clone needed at least 2-fold expansion over unstimulated cells and a minimum CFSE-low frequency of 0.002% (template counts) or 0.001% (read counts). Mappable clones were those detected in sequenced pre-transplant spleen, lymph node, or MLR CFSE-low populations of the donor or recipient. Cumulative frequency of alloreactive clones was calculated as a percentage of all sequences weighted by copy number. The clones in this table, taken by TCRdb from immuneACCESS, are in-frame only. Not every clone is retained; where verified, under half of the shortfall comes from an unresolved V gene, and the cause of the rest is unknown. That table is the source of V, J and clone size, and D and trimming were worked out from the DNA. The sample includes more than 7,500 clones, with nearly 95% observed a single time. The ten largest clones take up 16% of the sample.

Recombination connected TRBV11-2 to TRBJ2-6, with 8 middle bases fitting TRBD1. Source: bone marrow, taken approximately 1.5 years after intestinal transplantation. The source is a human patient who received an intestinal transplant, so some T cells may come from the graft donor. CDR3 region: CASSPRGPGANVLTF. In nucleotide form, the sequence is TGTGCCAGCAGCCCCAGGGGGCCTGGGGCCAACGTCCTGACTTTC.